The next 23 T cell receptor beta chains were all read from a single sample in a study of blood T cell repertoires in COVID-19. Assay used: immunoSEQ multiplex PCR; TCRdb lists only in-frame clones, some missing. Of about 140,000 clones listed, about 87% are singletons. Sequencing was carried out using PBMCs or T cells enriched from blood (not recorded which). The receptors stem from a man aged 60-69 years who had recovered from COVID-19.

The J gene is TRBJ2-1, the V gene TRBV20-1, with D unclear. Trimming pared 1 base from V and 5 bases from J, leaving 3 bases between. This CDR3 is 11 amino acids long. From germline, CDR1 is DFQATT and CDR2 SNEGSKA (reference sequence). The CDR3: CSARGNNEQFF. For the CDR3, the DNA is TGCAGTGCTAGAGGTAACAATGAGCAGTTCTTC.

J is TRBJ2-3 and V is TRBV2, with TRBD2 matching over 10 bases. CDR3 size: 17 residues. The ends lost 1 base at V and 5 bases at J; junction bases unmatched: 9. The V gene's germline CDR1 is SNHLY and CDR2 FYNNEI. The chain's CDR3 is CASSEVRGLAGVDTQYF. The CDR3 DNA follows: TGTGCCAGCAGTGAAGTTCGAGGGCTAGCGGGAGTAGATACGCAGTATTTT.

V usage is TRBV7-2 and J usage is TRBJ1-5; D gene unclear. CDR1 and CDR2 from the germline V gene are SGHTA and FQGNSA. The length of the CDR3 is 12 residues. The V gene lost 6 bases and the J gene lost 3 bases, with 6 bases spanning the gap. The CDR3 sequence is CASSLPNQPQHF. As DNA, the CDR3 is TGTGCCAGCAGTCTCCCCAATCAGCCCCAGCATTTT.

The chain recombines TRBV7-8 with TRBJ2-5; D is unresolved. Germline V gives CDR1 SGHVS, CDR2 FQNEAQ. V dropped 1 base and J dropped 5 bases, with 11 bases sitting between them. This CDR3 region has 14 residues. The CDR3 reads CASSLDSGAETQYF. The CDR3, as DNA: TGTGCCAGCAGCTTAGATTCTGGAGCGGAGACCCAGTACTTC.

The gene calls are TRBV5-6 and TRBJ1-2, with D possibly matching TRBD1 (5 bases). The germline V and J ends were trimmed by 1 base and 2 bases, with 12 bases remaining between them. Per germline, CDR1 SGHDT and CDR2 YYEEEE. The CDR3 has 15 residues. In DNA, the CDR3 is TGTGCCAGCAGCTTGCGCCAGGGTGCCAACTATGGCTACACCTTC. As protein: CASSLRQGANYGYTF. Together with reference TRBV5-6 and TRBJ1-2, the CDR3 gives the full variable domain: DAGVTQSPTHLIKTRGQQVTLRCSPKSGHDTVSWYQQALGQGPQFIFQYYEEEERQRGNFPDRFSGHQFPNYSSELNVNALLLGDSALYLCASSLRQGANYGYTFGSGTRLTVV.

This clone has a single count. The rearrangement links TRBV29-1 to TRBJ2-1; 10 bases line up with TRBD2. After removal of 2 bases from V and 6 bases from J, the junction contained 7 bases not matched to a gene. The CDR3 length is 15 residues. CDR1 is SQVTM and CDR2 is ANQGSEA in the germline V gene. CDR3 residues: CSVERLAGVGNEQFF. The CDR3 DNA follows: TGCAGCGTTGAAAGGCTAGCGGGGGTGGGCAATGAGCAGTTCTTC.

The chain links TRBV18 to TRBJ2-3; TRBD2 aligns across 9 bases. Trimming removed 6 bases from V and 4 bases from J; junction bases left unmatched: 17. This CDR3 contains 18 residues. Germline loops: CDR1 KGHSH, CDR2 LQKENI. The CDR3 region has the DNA TGTGCCAGCTCCCTCAGAGCGGGAGGCCCTCCCCCACCAGATACGCAGTATTTT. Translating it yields CASSLRAGGPPPPDTQYF.

The CDR3 bases are TGTGCCAGCAGCGTTTGGCTCGGGGAGCTGTTTTTT. Its translation: CASSVWLGELFF. The chain employs TRBV7-8 and TRBJ2-2; D uncertain. The CDR3 consists of 12 residues. Trimming took 5 bases from V and 7 from J, leaving 8 bases between them. From germline, CDR1 is SGHVS and CDR2 FQNEAQ.

CDR3 coding DNA: TGTGCCAGCAGGATGTCTTTCGGGAGCAACACTGAAGCTTTCTTT. The encoded protein is CASRMSFGSNTEAFF. V and J are TRBV2 and TRBJ1-1, with D unclear. The CDR3 sequence is 15 residues long. The V and J ends lost 6 bases and 2 bases respectively, with 16 bases between them. Germline V gives CDR1 SNHLY, CDR2 FYNNEI.

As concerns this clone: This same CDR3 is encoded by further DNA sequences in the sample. The CDR3 coding sequence is TGTGCCAGCAGCTTCGGACAGGGAAACACTGAAGCTTTCTTT. This encodes CASSFGQGNTEAFF. This rearrangement joins TRBV5-6 to TRBJ1-1; 8 bases line up with TRBD1. V shed 2 bases and J 2 bases; nucleotides not matched to a gene: 2. The CDR3 loop spans 14 amino acids. Germline CDR1 is SGHDT and CDR2 is YYEEEE.

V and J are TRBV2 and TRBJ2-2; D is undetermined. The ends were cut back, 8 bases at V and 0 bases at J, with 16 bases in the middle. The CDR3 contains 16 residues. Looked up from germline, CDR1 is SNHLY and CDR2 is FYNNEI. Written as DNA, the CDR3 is TGTGCCAGCCGCGCAGGCACCAACGCGAACACCGGGGAGCTGTTTTTT. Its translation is CASRAGTNANTGELFF.

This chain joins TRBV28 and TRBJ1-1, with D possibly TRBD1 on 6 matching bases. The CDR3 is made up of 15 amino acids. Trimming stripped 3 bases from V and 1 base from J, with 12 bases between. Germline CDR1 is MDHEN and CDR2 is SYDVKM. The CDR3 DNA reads TGTGCCAGCAGTTTGGGGGGGGCTGGGAACACTGAAGCTTTCTTT. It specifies CASSLGGAGNTEAFF.

The CDR3 sequence: CASSVGLAGEPGELFF. CDR3 DNA: TGTGCCAGCAGCGTAGGACTAGCGGGAGAACCCGGGGAGCTGTTTTTT. V usage is TRBV9 and J usage is TRBJ2-2; TRBD2 matches 12 bases. J lost 6 bases, V lost 0 bases, and 3 bases had no gene match. CDR3 length equals 16 residues. Germline CDR1 is SGDLS and CDR2 is YYNGEE.

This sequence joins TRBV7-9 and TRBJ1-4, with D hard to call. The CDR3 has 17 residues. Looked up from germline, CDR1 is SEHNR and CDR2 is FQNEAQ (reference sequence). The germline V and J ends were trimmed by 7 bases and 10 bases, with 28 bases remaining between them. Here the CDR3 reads CASTQGPRLSEGGKLFF. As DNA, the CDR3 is TGTGCCAGCACCCAAGGCCCCCGACTCTCTGAAGGTGGAAAACTGTTTTTT.

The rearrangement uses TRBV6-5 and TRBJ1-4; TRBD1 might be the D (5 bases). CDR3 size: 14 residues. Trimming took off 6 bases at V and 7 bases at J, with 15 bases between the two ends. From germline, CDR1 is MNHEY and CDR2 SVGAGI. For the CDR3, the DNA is TGTGCCAGCAGCCCCATCGGGGGAGGTGAAAAACTGTTTTTT. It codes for CASSPIGGGEKLFF.

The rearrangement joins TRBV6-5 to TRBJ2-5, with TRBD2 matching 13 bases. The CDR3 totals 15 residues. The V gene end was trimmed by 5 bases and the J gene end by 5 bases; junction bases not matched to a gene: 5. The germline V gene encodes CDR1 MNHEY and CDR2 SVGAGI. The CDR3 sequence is CASSTGLAGTETQYF. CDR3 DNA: TGTGCCAGCAGTACGGGACTAGCGGGGACGGAGACCCAGTACTTC.

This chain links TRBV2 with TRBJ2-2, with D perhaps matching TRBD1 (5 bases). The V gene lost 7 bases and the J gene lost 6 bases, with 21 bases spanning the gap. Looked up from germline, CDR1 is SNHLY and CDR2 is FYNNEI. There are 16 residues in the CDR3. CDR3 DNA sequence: TGTGCCAGCATTACGATGACAGACATCAGATCCGGGGAGCTGTTTTTT. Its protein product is CASITMTDIRSGELFF.

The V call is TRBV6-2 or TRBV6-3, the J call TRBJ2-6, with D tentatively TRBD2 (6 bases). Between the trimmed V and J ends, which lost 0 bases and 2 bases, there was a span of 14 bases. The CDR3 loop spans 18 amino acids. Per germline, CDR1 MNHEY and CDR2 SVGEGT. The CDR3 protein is CASSYSGAGRPGANVLTF. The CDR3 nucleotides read TGTGCCAGCAGTTACTCTGGAGCGGGTCGACCTGGGGCCAACGTCCTGACTTTC.

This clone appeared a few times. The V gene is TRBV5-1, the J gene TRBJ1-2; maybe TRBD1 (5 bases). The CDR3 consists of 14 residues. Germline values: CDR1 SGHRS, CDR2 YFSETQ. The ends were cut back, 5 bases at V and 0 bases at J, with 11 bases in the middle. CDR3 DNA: TGCGCCAGCAGGCCTGACAGAGCTAACTATGGCTACACCTTC. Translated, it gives CASRPDRANYGYTF.

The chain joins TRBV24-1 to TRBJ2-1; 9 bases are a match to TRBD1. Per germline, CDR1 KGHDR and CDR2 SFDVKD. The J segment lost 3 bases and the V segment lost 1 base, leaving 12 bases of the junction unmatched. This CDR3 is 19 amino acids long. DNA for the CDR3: TGTGCCACCAGTGATTTCCCGGGACAGGGAGCAAGGATCTACAATGAGCAGTTCTTC. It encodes CATSDFPGQGARIYNEQFF.

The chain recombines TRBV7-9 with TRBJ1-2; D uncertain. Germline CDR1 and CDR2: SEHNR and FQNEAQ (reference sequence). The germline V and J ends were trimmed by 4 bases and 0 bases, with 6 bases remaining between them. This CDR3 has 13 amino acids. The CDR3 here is CASSSGANYGYTF. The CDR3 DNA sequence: TGTGCCAGCAGCTCTGGAGCTAACTATGGCTACACCTTC. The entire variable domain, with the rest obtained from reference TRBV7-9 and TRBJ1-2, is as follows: DTGVSQNPRHKITKRGQNVTFRCDPISEHNRLYWYRQTLGQGPEFLTYFQNEAQLEKSRLLSDRFSAERPKGSFSTLEIQRTEQGDSAMYLCASSSGANYGYTFGSGTRLTVV.

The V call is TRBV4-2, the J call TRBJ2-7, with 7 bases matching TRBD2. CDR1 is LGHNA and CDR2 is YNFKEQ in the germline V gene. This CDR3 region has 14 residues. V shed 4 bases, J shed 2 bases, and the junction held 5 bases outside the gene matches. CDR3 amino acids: CASSPGAGTYEQYF. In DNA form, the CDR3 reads TGTGCCAGCAGCCCGGGAGCGGGAACCTACGAGCAGTACTTC.

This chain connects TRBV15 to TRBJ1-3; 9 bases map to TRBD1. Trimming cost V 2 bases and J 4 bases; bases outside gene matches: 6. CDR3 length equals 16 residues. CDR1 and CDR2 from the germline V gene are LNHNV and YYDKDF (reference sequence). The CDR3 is CATSRLGQGVGNTIYF. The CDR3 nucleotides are TGTGCCACCAGCAGATTGGGACAGGGCGTAGGAAACACCATATATTTT.